This note documents a single T cell receptor beta chain sequence. CDR1 SEHNR and CDR2 FQNEAQ come from the germline V gene (reference sequence). Trimming removed 5 bases at V and 7 bases at J, with 11 bases between. CDR3 length: 12 amino acids. The source of the sample is a study of shared clonotypes between healthy human individuals. Genomic DNA (from each subset) was split evenly across several immunoSEQ plates. Repertoires were generated with immunoSEQ multiplex PCR, while TCRdb's copy carries only in-frame clones and drops some. The sample has around 1.5 million clones, around 98% seen once. Researchers partitioned CD4+ cells into CD45RA+ naive and CD45RA-negative memory subsets.

The clonotype originates from a man younger than 40 in good health. This chain connects TRBV7-9 to TRBJ1-2; D might be TRBD1 (5 bases). The sequenced material came from naive CD4+ T cells sorted from blood. Subset denoted: CD45RA+ positively selected. The CDR3 sequence: CASSPLGLGYTF. CDR3 nucleotides: TGTGCCAGCAGCCCCCTGGGGCTTGGCTACACCTTC.